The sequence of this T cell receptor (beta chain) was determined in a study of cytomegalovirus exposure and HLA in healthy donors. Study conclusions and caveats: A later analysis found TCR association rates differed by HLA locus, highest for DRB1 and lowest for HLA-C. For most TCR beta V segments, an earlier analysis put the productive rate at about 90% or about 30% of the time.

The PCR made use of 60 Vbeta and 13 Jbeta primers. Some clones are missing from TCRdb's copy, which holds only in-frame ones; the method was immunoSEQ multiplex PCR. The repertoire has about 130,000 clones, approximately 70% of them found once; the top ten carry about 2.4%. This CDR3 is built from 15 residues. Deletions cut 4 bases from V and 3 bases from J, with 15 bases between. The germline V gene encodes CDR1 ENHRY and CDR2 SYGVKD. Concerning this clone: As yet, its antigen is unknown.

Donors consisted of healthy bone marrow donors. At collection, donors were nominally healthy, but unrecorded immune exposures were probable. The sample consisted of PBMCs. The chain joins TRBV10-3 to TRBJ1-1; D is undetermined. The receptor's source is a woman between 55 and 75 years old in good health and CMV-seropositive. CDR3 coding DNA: TGTGCCATCAGTGCCACTCAGAAGCGGCACACTGAAGCTTTCTTT. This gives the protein CAISATQKRHTEAFF.